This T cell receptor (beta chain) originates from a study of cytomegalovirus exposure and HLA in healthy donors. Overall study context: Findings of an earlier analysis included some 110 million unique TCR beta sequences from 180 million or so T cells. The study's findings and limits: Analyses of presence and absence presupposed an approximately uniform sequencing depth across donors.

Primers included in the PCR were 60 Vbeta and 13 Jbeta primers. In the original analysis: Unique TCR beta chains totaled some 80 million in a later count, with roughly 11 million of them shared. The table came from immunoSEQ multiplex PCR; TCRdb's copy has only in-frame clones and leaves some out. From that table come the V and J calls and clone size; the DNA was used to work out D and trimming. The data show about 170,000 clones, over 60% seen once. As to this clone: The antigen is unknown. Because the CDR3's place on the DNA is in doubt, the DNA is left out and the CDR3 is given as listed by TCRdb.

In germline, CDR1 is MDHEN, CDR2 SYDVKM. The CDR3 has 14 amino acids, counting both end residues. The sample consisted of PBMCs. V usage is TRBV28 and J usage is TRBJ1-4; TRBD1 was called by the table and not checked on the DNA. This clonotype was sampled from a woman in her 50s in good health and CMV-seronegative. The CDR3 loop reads CASSSPQGMKNCFF.